Following are 15 T cell receptor beta chains from one sample sequenced in a study of cytomegalovirus exposure and HLA in healthy donors (dated by TCRdb to about 2017). The library was prepared using the immunoSEQ multiplex PCR assay. The multiplex PCR relied on a mix of 60 forward primers for TCR Vbeta segments and 13 reverse primers for TCR Jbeta segments. TCRdb provides this immuneACCESS table in a form limited to in-frame rearrangements. Some clones are lacking; in checked studies, under half of them reflect an unresolved V gene, and why the rest are absent is not known. The sample contains over 50,000 clones, roughly nine tenths of them found a single time. Jointly, the top ten make up roughly 1.6% of the sample. The material sequenced was PBMCs. All receptors derive from a man aged 25 to 40 in good health and CMV-seropositive.

The CDR3 nucleotides are TGTGCCAGCAGTGAAGGGCTAGCGGGAGTCTACGAGCAGTACTTC. It specifies CASSEGLAGVYEQYF. The chain uses TRBV6-1 and TRBJ2-7, with 10 bases lining up with TRBD2. V was pared by 1 base and J by 3 bases, with 3 bases of the junction left unmatched. Germline CDR1 is MNHNS and CDR2 is SASEGT. There are 15 residues in the CDR3.

The CDR3 nucleotides are TGTGCCAGTAGTATCTCCGCTACAGGGCGTTCACAGGATGGCTACACCTTC. This gives the protein CASSISATGRSQDGYTF. This chain joins TRBV19 and TRBJ1-2; perhaps TRBD1 as D (6 bases). V shed 3 bases and J shed 6 bases, with 23 bases lying between them. Germline assignment: CDR1 LNHDA and CDR2 SQIVND (reference sequence). The CDR3 is 17 amino acids.

The chain carries TRBV28 and TRBJ1-5, with 10 bases matching TRBD1. The CDR3 is made up of 15 amino acids. V trimming: 8 bases; J trimming: 0 bases; junction bases outside the gene matches: 4. Germline V CDR1 and CDR2: MDHEN, SYDVKM. As DNA, the CDR3 is TGTGCCAGCGCGCGGACAGGGGGTAGCAATCAGCCCCAGCATTTT. Its protein product is CASARTGGSNQPQHF.

The J gene is TRBJ2-7, the V gene TRBV28, with TRBD1 matching over 10 bases. Germline lookup yields CDR1 MDHEN and CDR2 SYDVKM. The CDR3 has 14 residues. Unmatched junction bases numbered 9, after V lost 8 bases and J lost 5 bases. The CDR3, as DNA: TGTGCCAGCCTTCCCGGGACAGGGGCGGACGAGCAGTACTTC. It codes for CASLPGTGADEQYF.

The chain joins TRBV5-1 to TRBJ1-1, with a possible D match to TRBD1 (6 bases). This CDR3 contains 16 residues. V was clipped by 0 bases and J by 7 bases, with 19 bases between them. The germline V gene has CDR1 SGHRS and CDR2 YFSETQ. As DNA, the CDR3 is TGCGCCAGCAGCTTGGCTCTTTGGGGGGGGGCCTGTGAAGCTTTCTTT. Its translation: CASSLALWGGACEAFF.

CDR3 in DNA: TGTGCCAGCAGTCCGACAGGGGCCTACGAGCAGTACTTC. Translation: CASSPTGAYEQYF. The chain links TRBV6-5 to TRBJ2-7, with TRBD1 matching 8 bases. V was pared by 5 bases and J by 2 bases, with 2 bases of the junction left unmatched. CDR1 and CDR2 from the germline V gene are MNHEY and SVGAGI. This CDR3 region has 13 residues.

V gene TRBV18 combines with J gene TRBJ2-7, with 9 nucleotides matching TRBD1. J gave up 3 bases and V 3 bases, and 6 bases lay outside the gene matches. CDR3 length equals 15 residues. In germline, CDR1 is KGHSH, CDR2 LQKENI. Written as DNA, the CDR3 is TGTGCCAGCTCACCTCTTGGACAGGGGAGCTACGAGCAGTACTTC. Translating it yields CASSPLGQGSYEQYF.

J is TRBJ2-1 and V is TRBV5-1, with 8 positions matching TRBD2. V lost 4 bases and J lost 2; bases outside the gene matches: 8. This CDR3 spans 16 amino acids. Germline lookup yields CDR1 SGHRS and CDR2 YFSETQ. For the CDR3, the DNA is TGCGCCAGCAGCATAGCGGGGACCGTGGCCTACAATGAGCAGTTCTTC. Its protein is CASSIAGTVAYNEQFF.

V usage is TRBV7-3 and J usage is TRBJ2-3; 7 nucleotides agree with TRBD2. The junction had 11 bases not matched to a gene; V was cut back by 5 bases and J by 0 bases. CDR3 size: 17 residues. Germline V gives CDR1 SGHTA, CDR2 FQGTGA. In DNA, the CDR3 is TGTGCCAGCAGCCCCCAAAGTGGTAGCGGGAGCACAGATACGCAGTATTTT. It is translated as CASSPQSGSGSTDTQYF.

The chain uses TRBV5-1 and TRBJ2-1, with 10 bases lining up with TRBD2. The V gene end was trimmed by 0 bases and the J gene end by 2 bases; junction bases not matched to a gene: 2. Germline lookup yields CDR1 SGHRS and CDR2 YFSETQ. The CDR3 runs 16 residues. Here the CDR3 reads CASSLELAGTYNEQFF. CDR3 in DNA: TGCGCCAGCAGCTTGGAACTAGCGGGAACCTACAATGAGCAGTTCTTC.

The rearrangement links TRBV5-4 to TRBJ1-2; D gene ambiguous. CDR1 and CDR2 from the germline V gene are SGHNT and YYREEE (reference sequence). The CDR3 is made up of 13 amino acids. V lost 0 bases and J lost 8, with 11 bases in between. CDR3 region: CASSLAGVSGYTF. CDR3 DNA: TGTGCCAGCAGCTTGGCCGGGGTCTCCGGCTACACCTTC.

This chain joins TRBV5-1 and TRBJ2-1, with 8 bases aligning to TRBD2. Per the germline V gene, CDR1 is SGHRS and CDR2 is YFSETQ. The trim removed 4 bases at V and 4 bases at J, leaving 10 bases unmatched. The CDR3 consists of 16 residues. The CDR3 DNA reads as TGCGCCAGCAGCCCTCCCTCCAGCGGGAGTTACAATGAGCAGTTCTTC. It is translated as CASSPPSSGSYNEQFF.

J is TRBJ2-7 and V is TRBV5-4, with 10 bases fitting TRBD2. The trim removed 1 base at V and 5 bases at J, leaving 6 bases unmatched. Germline V CDR1 and CDR2: SGHNT, YYREEE (reference sequence). The CDR3 sequence is 15 residues long. The CDR3 is CASSLRAGGPNEQYF. The CDR3 DNA sequence: TGTGCCAGCAGCTTGAGAGCGGGAGGGCCTAACGAGCAGTACTTC.

This clone was seen once. The chain uses TRBV6-1 and TRBJ2-4, with TRBD1 as a possible D gene (6 bases). The germline gives CDR1 MNHNS, CDR2 SASEGT. The ends were cut back, 3 bases at V and 8 bases at J, with 17 bases in the middle. The CDR3 contains 15 residues. The CDR3 spells CASSDIGQPGDIQYF. CDR3 bases: TGTGCCAGCAGTGATATAGGACAGCCTGGGGACATTCAGTACTTC.

Notes on this clone: Sequence at one end of the junction differs from germline and may be a read error. V usage is TRBV7-9 and J usage is TRBJ2-7, with TRBD2 matching over 11 bases. In germline, CDR1 is SEHNR, CDR2 FQNEAQ (reference sequence). CDR3 size: 13 residues. CDR3 protein: CASSLAGGDEQYF. In nucleotides, the CDR3 is TGTGCCAGCAGCCTAGCGGGAGGTGACGAGCAGTACTTC.